What follows is one TCR beta chain and its context. In the authors' workflow: Estimation of nucleated cell counts was performed using reference gene primer amplification. Here immunoSEQ multiplex PCR was the method, and the copy in TCRdb shows in-frame clones only, minus some. The V and J calls and clone size were taken over from that table, and D and trimming were inferred from the DNA. The table shows about 220,000 clones, with 80% to 90% occurring only once. This specimen belongs to a study of blood T cell repertoires in COVID-19. Study context: Sites across the United States, Italy and Spain contributed samples from acute and convalescent COVID-19.

Material: peripheral blood. The receptor was derived from a man aged 50 to 59 who had recovered from COVID-19.

The CDR3 reads CASRLTSGVDYEQYF. DNA for the CDR3: TGTGCCAGCAGGCTGACTAGCGGCGTTGACTACGAGCAGTACTTC. This sequence joins TRBV27 and TRBJ2-7; 9 nucleotides match TRBD2. The CDR3 contains 15 residues. CDR1 is MNHEY, CDR2 SMNVEV, per germline (reference sequence). V shed 6 bases, J shed 3 bases, and the junction held 9 bases outside the gene matches.